The 31 T cell receptor beta chains below were found in one sample sequenced in a study of blood T cell repertoires in COVID-19. Sequencing used immunoSEQ multiplex PCR; TCRdb keeps in-frame clones, though not all of them. The sample yields 200,000 to 300,000 clones, 80% to 90% seen once. Sequencing input: peripheral blood. The origin of the receptors is a man aged 25-45 years with active or convalescent COVID-19.

The gene calls are TRBV3-1 (or the pseudogene TRBV3-2) and TRBJ2-7; D may be TRBD2 (5 bases). The germline CDR1 and CDR2 sequences are LGHDT and YNNKEL (reference sequence). The CDR3 runs to 12 residues. Trimming removed 6 bases at V and 3 bases at J, with 9 bases between. The CDR3 DNA reads TGTGCCAGCAGAAACGGGGTCTACGAGCAGTACTTC. Amino acids: CASRNGVYEQYF.

The chain uses TRBV5-1 and TRBJ2-1, with 8 bases fitting TRBD1. The CDR3 covers 15 residues. V shed 5 bases and J 0 bases; nucleotides not matched to a gene: 4. The germline gives CDR1 SGHRS, CDR2 YFSETQ. CDR3 DNA sequence: TGCGCCAGCAGACAGGGGGATCTCTCCTACAATGAGCAGTTCTTC. Encoded protein: CASRQGDLSYNEQFF.

The V call is TRBV5-1, the J call TRBJ1-6, with TRBD1 identical over 11 bases. The V segment lost 2 bases and the J segment 9 bases; nucleotides outside the gene matches: 7. Looked up from germline, CDR1 is SGHRS and CDR2 is YFSETQ. CDR3 length: 16 amino acids. The chain's CDR3 is CASSLQPGQGGSPLHF. As DNA, the CDR3 is TGCGCCAGCAGCTTACAACCGGGACAGGGGGGTTCACCCCTCCACTTT.

In regard to this clone: Additional DNA sequences in this sample encode the identical CDR3. The chain employs TRBV18 and TRBJ1-4; D not resolved. This CDR3 is built from 14 residues. Trimming shortened V by 3 bases and J by 0 bases, and 5 bases separated the two germline ends. Germline-derived CDR1 and CDR2 are KGHSH and LQKENI. The CDR3 loop reads CASSPGATNEKLFF. CDR3 DNA: TGTGCCAGCTCACCCGGTGCAACTAATGAAAAACTGTTTTTT.

V gene TRBV4-1 combines with J gene TRBJ1-2; a weak D match, TRBD1 (5 bases). The CDR3 length is 16 residues. V gave up 0 bases and J gave up 5 bases, with 16 bases separating them. Germline-derived CDR1 and CDR2 are MGHRA and YSYEKL. The DNA for the CDR3 is TGCGCCAGCAGCCAAGAAGGGACTTCCGCTGGATATGGCTACACCTTC. Encoded protein: CASSQEGTSAGYGYTF.

The chain has TRBV7-6 and TRBJ1-1, with D perhaps TRBD1 (6 bases). Germline V gene lookup returns CDR1 SGHVS and CDR2 FNYEAQ. The CDR3 totals 15 residues. The V end lost 2 bases, the J end lost 4 bases, and 14 bases lay between the germline ends. Here the CDR3 reads CASSLRGGGSTEAFF. The CDR3 nucleotides read TGTGCCAGCAGCTTAAGGGGGGGCGGGAGCACTGAAGCTTTCTTT.

A single count supports this clone. V is TRBV9 and J is TRBJ1-6, with TRBD1 matching 11 bases. Germline V gives CDR1 SGDLS, CDR2 YYNGEE. The V and J ends lost 2 bases and 13 bases, in that order; junction bases with no gene match: 5. The CDR3 has 14 residues. The CDR3 sequence: CASSVGQGGQPLHF. Here the CDR3 DNA reads TGTGCCAGCAGCGTGGGACAGGGGGGGCAGCCCCTCCACTTT.

This clone has more than one count but fewer than ten. The sample carries other DNA sequences with the same CDR3. The rearrangement links TRBV6-5 to TRBJ1-5, with unresolved D. V was trimmed by 4 bases and J by 4 bases, leaving 2 bases between them. Germline CDR1 reads MNHEY; CDR2 reads SVGAGI. The CDR3 is 11 amino acids. The DNA of the CDR3 is TGTGCCAGCAGTTCAAATCAGCCCCAGCATTTT. Protein sequence: CASSSNQPQHF.

This clone was seen just once. The chain carries TRBV6-2 or TRBV6-3 and TRBJ2-1; the D gene is possibly TRBD1 (6 bases). This CDR3 region has 16 residues. V lost 3 bases and J lost 10, with 22 bases in between. From germline, CDR1 is MNHEY and CDR2 SVGEGT. CDR3 sequence reads: CASSYSRDIALLEQFF. CDR3 DNA: TGTGCCAGCAGTTATTCCAGGGACATTGCTTTGCTGGAGCAGTTCTTC.

This chain joins TRBV4-2 and TRBJ2-5; 9 bases map to TRBD1. V lost 2 bases and J lost 0; bases outside the gene matches: 10. The CDR3 totals 18 residues. Germline CDR1 and CDR2: LGHNA and YNFKEQ. The CDR3 region has the DNA TGTGCCAGCAGCCAATTGACAGGGGGAGTAATGTACCAAGAGACCCAGTACTTC. It yields the protein CASSQLTGGVMYQETQYF.

The chain joins TRBV29-1 to TRBJ1-6; D not resolved. The CDR3 loop spans 13 amino acids. Germline CDR1 SQVTM, CDR2 ANQGSEA. V lost 5 bases to trimming and J lost 8 bases, with 13 bases between them. The chain's CDR3 is CSVRISRDSPLHF. The CDR3 region has the DNA TGCAGCGTTCGGATTAGCCGAGATTCACCCCTCCACTTT.

This chain connects TRBV6-5 to TRBJ1-5; TRBD1 agrees at 8 bases. Germline lookup yields CDR1 MNHEY and CDR2 SVGAGI. V lost 6 bases, J lost 4 bases, and 5 bases stayed unmatched. The CDR3 length is 14 residues. CDR3 protein: CASSQGAANQPQHF. The CDR3 nucleotides read TGTGCCAGCAGCCAGGGGGCAGCTAATCAGCCCCAGCATTTT.

The rearrangement links TRBV4-3 to TRBJ2-3; tentatively, D is TRBD2 (6 bases). CDR1 is LGHNA and CDR2 is YSLEER in the germline V gene. This CDR3 is built from 13 residues. Trimming cost V 0 bases and J 12 bases, with 13 bases left between them. Here the CDR3 DNA reads TGCGCCAGCAGCCAAGATTCGGAGGGATTACAGTATTTT. It encodes CASSQDSEGLQYF.

The chain couples TRBV4-3 to TRBJ1-2; D gene unclear. This CDR3 is 15 amino acids long. V was clipped by 0 bases and J by 2 bases, with 10 bases between them. Per the germline V gene, CDR1 is LGHNA and CDR2 is YSLEER. The CDR3 DNA reads TGCGCCAGCAGCCAAGAAGTGACGGGGAACTATGGCTACACCTTC. Residues: CASSQEVTGNYGYTF.

V gene TRBV6-5 combines with J gene TRBJ2-5, with 9 bases identical to TRBD1. V was pared by 7 bases and J by 5 bases, with 5 bases of the junction left unmatched. The CDR3 covers 13 residues. Germline V gene sequence: CDR1 MNHEY, CDR2 SVGAGI. The CDR3 coding sequence is TGTGCCAGCATCGACAGGGGGAGGGAGACCCAGTACTTC. Translated, it gives CASIDRGRETQYF.

The chain combines TRBV11-1 with TRBJ1-1; 7 bases fit TRBD1. Germline CDR1 and CDR2: SGHAT and FQDESV (reference sequence). Trimming removed 5 bases from V and 4 bases from J; junction bases left unmatched: 7. This CDR3 region has 14 residues. CDR3 sequence reads: CASSRGGQSTEAFF. The DNA of the CDR3 is TGTGCCAGCAGCCGGGGGGGACAGAGCACTGAAGCTTTCTTT. Looking up the rest from reference TRBV11-1 and TRBJ1-1 gives the full variable domain: EAEVAQSPRYKITEKSQAVAFWCDPISGHATLYWYRQILGQGPELLVQFQDESVVDDSQLPKDRFSAERLKGVDSTLKIQPAELGDSAMYLCASSRGGQSTEAFFGQGTRLTVV.

This clone occurred once. The genes are TRBV9 and TRBJ2-2, with D unresolved. The V end was cut by 5 bases, the J end by 5 bases, with 7 bases between. This CDR3 is 12 amino acids long. The germline V gene encodes CDR1 SGDLS and CDR2 YYNGEE. CDR3 in amino acids: CASSVPTGELFF. CDR3 sequence (DNA): TGTGCCAGCAGTGTCCCGACCGGGGAGCTGTTTTTT.

There are a few counts of this clone. The chain carries TRBV6-5 and TRBJ1-4; D is perhaps TRBD1 (5 bases). Trimming took off 6 bases at V and 8 bases at J, with 10 bases between the two ends. This CDR3 has 12 residues. Per germline, CDR1 MNHEY and CDR2 SVGAGI. CDR3 sequence reads: CASSQGSEKLFF. Written as DNA, the CDR3 is TGTGCCAGCAGCCAGGGTTCAGAAAAACTGTTTTTT.

The genes are TRBV30 and TRBJ2-7; the match to TRBD1 covers 9 bases. The germline CDR1 and CDR2 sequences are GTSNPN and SVGIG (reference sequence). V gave up 8 bases and J gave up 5 bases; unmatched junction bases: 10. This CDR3 comprises 13 residues. The CDR3 loop is CAGSGTGSHEQYF. The CDR3 DNA follows: TGTGCCGGATCCGGGACAGGGTCCCACGAGCAGTACTTC.

This chain joins TRBV7-6 and TRBJ1-4, with D possibly matching TRBD1 (6 bases). The CDR3 runs to 15 residues. V shed 5 bases and J shed 8 bases, with 18 bases lying between them. CDR1 SGHVS and CDR2 FNYEAQ come from the germline V gene. CDR3 nucleotide sequence: TGTGCCAGCAGCCCTAAATGGGGGGGCGAAGAAAAACTGTTTTTT. This gives the protein CASSPKWGGEEKLFF.

The V gene is TRBV5-6, the J gene TRBJ1-2, with a tentative D call TRBD1 (5 bases). The germline V and J ends were trimmed by 6 bases and 4 bases, with 16 bases remaining between them. The CDR3 extends over 14 amino acids. Germline V CDR1 and CDR2: SGHDT, YYEEEE. The CDR3 bases are TGTGCCAGCAAAATACTCAGGGTTCCCTATGGCTACACCTTC. Its translation: CASKILRVPYGYTF.

This chain connects TRBV19 to TRBJ1-1, with 7 bases lining up with TRBD1. V lost 10 bases to trimming and J lost 2 bases; unmatched junction nucleotides: 7. CDR1 and CDR2 (germline): LNHDA, SQIVND (reference sequence). This CDR3 region has 13 residues. The CDR3 DNA reads as TGTGCCACCCTAGACAGGGCCAACACTGAAGCTTTCTTT. Translation gives CATLDRANTEAFF.

Only a few counts were recorded for this clone. This sequence joins TRBV30 and TRBJ2-5; TRBD1 agrees at 7 bases. The CDR3 spans 13 residues. V lost 5 bases and J lost 4; bases outside the gene matches: 7. Looked up from germline, CDR1 is GTSNPN and CDR2 is SVGIG (reference sequence). The CDR3 coding sequence is TGTGCCTGGGCAGGGGGTGTAAGAGAGACCCAGTACTTC. It specifies CAWAGGVRETQYF.

The chain combines TRBV6-5 with TRBJ2-5; perhaps TRBD2 as D (6 bases). Germline CDR1 reads MNHEY; CDR2 reads SVGAGI. The CDR3 spans 15 residues. Trimming shortened V by 2 bases and J by 10 bases, and 20 bases separated the two germline ends. The CDR3 nucleotides are TGTGCCAGCAGTTACGGGGGTGGGGGGACGCAGGACCAGTACTTC. Translating it yields CASSYGGGGTQDQYF.

With regard to this clone: The same CDR3 is also encoded by other DNA sequences in this sample. The chain employs TRBV30 and TRBJ1-5; D not resolved. Germline assignment: CDR1 GTSNPN and CDR2 SVGIG (reference sequence). There are 13 residues in the CDR3. V lost 0 bases and J 4 bases, leaving 7 bases between the germline ends. The CDR3 coding sequence is TGTGCCTGGAGTGTGAGGGAGAATCAGCCCCAGCATTTT. This gives the protein CAWSVRENQPQHF. The full variable domain, rest sourced from reference TRBV30 and TRBJ1-5, is SQTIHQWPATLVQPVGSPLSLECTVEGTSNPNLYWYRQAAGRGLQLLFYSVGIGQISSEVPQNLSASRPQDRQFILSSKKLLLSDSGFYLCAWSVRENQPQHFGDGTRLSIL.

This clone came up a few times. CDR3 bases: TGTGCCAGCAGATACACAGGGCAGAACACTGAAGCTTTCTTT. Translation gives CASRYTGQNTEAFF. This chain connects TRBV5-5 to TRBJ1-1, with D perhaps matching TRBD1 (6 bases). Germline values: CDR1 SGHKS, CDR2 YYEKEE (reference sequence). The ends were cut back, 5 bases at V and 1 base at J, with 12 bases in the middle. This CDR3 has 14 amino acids.

The chain couples TRBV5-5 to TRBJ2-5; no clear D gene. The CDR3 covers 15 residues. V was shortened by 2 bases and J by 4 bases, with 15 bases between the two germline ends. Germline loops: CDR1 SGHKS, CDR2 YYEKEE (reference sequence). The CDR3, as DNA: TGTGCCAGCAGCTTCAGGCCCCGGTCGAGAGAGACCCAGTACTTC. Translating gives CASSFRPRSRETQYF. The whole variable domain, remainder taken from reference TRBV5-5 and TRBJ2-5, is DAGVTQSPTHLIKTRGQQVTLRCSPISGHKSVSWYQQVLGQGPQFIFQYYEKEERGRGNFPDRFSARQFPNYSSELNVNALLLGDSALYLCASSFRPRSRETQYFGPGTRLLVL.

The V and J genes are TRBV30 and TRBJ2-1; no firm D call. The CDR3 totals 12 residues. Trimming took 0 bases from V and 8 from J, leaving 8 bases between them. From germline, CDR1 is GTSNPN and CDR2 SVGIG (reference sequence). This chain's CDR3 is CAWSVFRDEQFF. In nucleotides, the CDR3 is TGTGCCTGGAGTGTCTTTCGCGATGAGCAGTTCTTC. Complete variable domain (other parts from reference TRBV30 and TRBJ2-1): SQTIHQWPATLVQPVGSPLSLECTVEGTSNPNLYWYRQAAGRGLQLLFYSVGIGQISSEVPQNLSASRPQDRQFILSSKKLLLSDSGFYLCAWSVFRDEQFFGPGTRLTVL.

The gene calls are TRBV6-5 and TRBJ2-2; 9 bases are shared with TRBD1. There are 14 residues in the CDR3. After removal of 6 bases from V and 4 bases from J, the junction contained 3 bases not matched to a gene. Germline loops: CDR1 MNHEY, CDR2 SVGAGI. CDR3 DNA sequence: TGTGCCAGCAGATACAGGGGGCGCACCGGGGAGCTGTTTTTT. This sequence encodes CASRYRGRTGELFF.

The chain is built from TRBV4-3 and TRBJ1-1; D ambiguous. This CDR3 spans 15 amino acids. Germline assignment: CDR1 LGHNA and CDR2 YSLEER. Trimming removed 1 base from V and 1 base from J, with 10 bases in between. DNA of the CDR3: TGCGCCAGCAGCCAAGTCTTTGGGCCGAACACTGAAGCTTTCTTT. This gives the protein CASSQVFGPNTEAFF.

This chain connects TRBV4-2 to TRBJ2-7; 9 bases are shared with TRBD1. J gave up 6 bases and V 4 bases, and 10 bases lay outside the gene matches. CDR1 is LGHNA and CDR2 is YNFKEQ in the germline V gene. The CDR3 loop spans 15 amino acids. The CDR3 coding sequence is TGTGCCAGCAGCCGAGTAGGGACAGGGCTTTCCGAGCAGTACTTC. This sequence encodes CASSRVGTGLSEQYF.